This paragraph covers one T cell receptor beta chain sequence. The CDR3 has 15 residues. CDR1 is LNHDA and CDR2 is SQIVND in the germline V gene (reference sequence). The J segment lost 5 bases and the V segment lost 6 bases, leaving 6 bases of the junction unmatched. Clones were sequenced by immunoSEQ multiplex PCR, and TCRdb holds only the in-frame ones, with some missing. Of some 82,000 clones listed, 88% were seen once; the top ten hold less than 0.85%. This specimen comes from a study of OX40 agonist ivuxolimab in advanced cancers. This TCR derives from an adult with an advanced solid tumor such as melanoma, head and neck, liver or kidney cancer. The genes are TRBV19 and TRBJ2-1; 11 nucleotides align to TRBD2. Source: CD4+ or CD8+ T cells sorted from blood, taken in a trial of the OX40 agonist ivuxolimab. CDR3 sequence reads: CASRPLLAGDNEQFF. The CDR3 DNA is TGTGCCAGTAGACCCTTACTAGCGGGGGACAATGAGCAGTTCTTC.